This T cell receptor (beta chain) was recorded in a study of blood T cell repertoires in COVID-19. The overall study: The samples span acute and convalescent COVID-19 from the United States, Italy and Spain. T cells, B-cell-depleted T cells, or PBMCs supplied cDNA or gDNA.

The germline gives CDR1 LGHDT, CDR2 YNNKEL (reference sequence). V was trimmed by 5 bases and J by 1 base, leaving 9 bases between them. CDR3 length equals 14 residues. Study processing details: Quantification of nucleated cells was approximated via reference gene primer amplification. TCRdb's copy holds only in-frame clones and misses some; the assay was immunoSEQ multiplex PCR. For V, J and clone size, that table is used; D and trimming come from the DNA. The sample contains 200,000 to 300,000 clones, about 90% of which appear only once. Clinical history as reported by participants underpinned cohort assignment.

Input material: PBMCs or T cells enriched from blood (not recorded which). J is TRBJ1-3 and V is TRBV3-1 (or the pseudogene TRBV3-2), with D unclear. This sequence originates from a woman aged 40-49 years with acute COVID-19. The CDR3 nucleotides read TGTGCCAGCAGCGAAACAGCATCTGGAAACACCATATATTTT. Translated, it gives CASSETASGNTIYF.